This TCR beta chain was obtained from a study of T cell repertoires in cytomegalovirus infection. Study at large: The study used recently identified HLA-C-restricted and well-studied HLA-B-restricted CMV epitopes. Based on public TCR beta signatures, there were indications of CMV infection and of a matching HLA type. Findings and limits, study-wide: Using cumulative public TCR beta family frequency, the authors identified those who carried CMV together with the relevant HLA. HLA-C-restricted CMV clonotypes gave the most frequent clonotype in two of eight donors.

To note about this clonotype: The antigen remains undetermined.

Using its own MiXCR run on the reads, TCRdb lists one record per CDR3 protein. The table shows roughly 570,000 distinct CDR3 sequences, with roughly 42% occurring only once. V was clipped by 8 bases and J by 3 bases, with 14 bases between them. The CDR3 length is 13 residues. Germline values: CDR1 MNHEY, CDR2 SVGEGT. J is TRBJ2-7 and V is TRBV6-2 or TRBV6-3, with D hard to call. This TCR came from a human donor in good health (CMV status not recorded). Some clones in this sample may be carry-over from other donors' samples. Source: cultured PBMCs, taken from culture after CMV antigen stimulation. CDR3 nucleotides: TGTGCCAGCGGAGCAGGCGGTAACTACGAGCAGTACTTC. This sequence encodes CASGAGGNYEQYF.